These T cell receptor beta chains were read from a single sample in a study of T cell responses to AZD1222 COVID-19 vaccine. Sequenced by immunoSEQ multiplex PCR; TCRdb stores in-frame clones only, minus some. Here the sample spans roughly 84,000 clones, around 88% being singletons. The sequences come from peripheral blood, collected 28 days after the second AZD1222 dose. Every receptor here comes from an adult who received the AZD1222 COVID-19 vaccine. Both conserved end residues are part of each CDR3. The D gene is left open where the match is weak. Clone size is shown for a subset of rows, as once, few, many or a class of expanded clone.

v_call	j_call	d_call	clone_size	cdr3_nt	cdr3_aa
TRBV3-1/TRBV3-2	TRBJ2-7	TRBD1	NA	TGTGCCAGCAGCCCGACAGGGAACGAGCAGTACTTC	CASSPTGNEQYF
TRBV28	TRBJ1-3	NA	NA	TGTGCCAGCAGTTTGTACAGGGCGAACTCTGGAAACACCATATATTTT	CASSLYRANSGNTIYF
TRBV11-2	TRBJ1-6	NA	NA	TGTGCCAGCAGCTTGAAGTGGGGGGTGGGGAATTCACCCCTCCACTTT	CASSLKWGVGNSPLHF
TRBV5-1	TRBJ2-5	TRBD2	NA	TGCGCCAGCAGCTTGTTGCGGGGGGGCCAAGAGACCCAGTACTTC	CASSLLRGGQETQYF
TRBV7-7	TRBJ2-2	NA	NA	TGTGCTAGCAGCTTAAGTGGGGGTGACACCGGGGAGCTGTTTTTT	CASSLSGGDTGELFF
TRBV24-1	TRBJ2-1	NA	NA	TGTGCCACCAGTGATTTCCCGGGGGCTAACTACAATGAGCAGTTCTTC	CATSDFPGANYNEQFF
TRBV27	TRBJ2-1	NA	NA	TGTGCCAGCAGTTTAGGAAGGGGCAATGAGCAGTTCTTC	CASSLGRGNEQFF
TRBV4-3	TRBJ1-2	NA	NA	TGCGCCAGCAGCCAAGATTCAACACAAAACTATGGCTACACCTTC	CASSQDSTQNYGYTF
TRBV24-1	TRBJ2-7	TRBD1	NA	TGTGCCACCAGTGACCCCGGACAGGGGTCTCCCTACGAGCAGTACTTC	CATSDPGQGSPYEQYF
TRBV19	TRBJ1-1	NA	NA	TGTGCCAGTAGTATAGACCGGTGGAACACTGAAGCTTTCTTT	CASSIDRWNTEAFF
TRBV5-1	TRBJ1-2	NA	NA	TGCGCCAGCAGCCCATCTGGGCAGGCTTATGGCTACACCTTC	CASSPSGQAYGYTF
TRBV5-6	TRBJ1-5	NA	NA	TGTGCCAGCAGCTTAGGACTGAGTGATCAGCCCCAGCATTTT	CASSLGLSDQPQHF
TRBV25-1	TRBJ2-7	NA	NA	TGTGCCAGCAGTGAGTCCCCGGCCTACGAGCAGTACTTC	CASSESPAYEQYF
TRBV2	TRBJ2-5	TRBD1	NA	TGTGCCAGCAGCCGGGACAGGGGTTACCAAGAGACCCAGTACTTC	CASSRDRGYQETQYF
TRBV5-1	TRBJ1-2	NA	NA	TGCGCCAGCAGCTTGGGCCTGGGGACTTATGGCTACACCTTC	CASSLGLGTYGYTF
TRBV19	TRBJ1-1	TRBD1	NA	TGTGCCAGTAGTAAACAGGGGGCGGGCACTGAAGCTTTCTTT	CASSKQGAGTEAFF
TRBV4-2	TRBJ1-1	TRBD1	NA	TGTGCCAGCAGCCCGCGACAGGGACTTAACACTGAAGCTTTCTTT	CASSPRQGLNTEAFF
TRBV5-1	TRBJ2-1	TRBD1	NA	TGCGCCAGCAGCCCCTCGGGACAGGCCTACAATGAGCAGTTCTTC	CASSPSGQAYNEQFF
TRBV4-1	TRBJ2-1	TRBD2	NA	TGCGCCAGCAGCCAACCCGAACTAGCGGGGGGCCGGGAGCAGTTCTTC	CASSQPELAGGREQFF
TRBV7-3	TRBJ1-3	TRBD1	NA	TGTGCCAGCAGCTTCACAGGGGGCCCTGGAAACACCATATATTTT	CASSFTGGPGNTIYF
TRBV5-6	TRBJ2-6	NA	NA	TGTGCCAGCAGCTTGTTTAGCTCTGGGGCCAACGTCCTGACTTTC	CASSLFSSGANVLTF
TRBV7-9	TRBJ2-6	NA	NA	TGTGCCAGCAGCCACTGGGGCAGCGGGTTCAACTCTGGGGCCAACGTCCTGACTTTC	CASSHWGSGFNSGANVLTF
TRBV5-1	TRBJ1-4	TRBD1	NA	TGCGCCAGCAGCCCCGGGACAGGGGGCGCGGGCGAAAAACTGTTTTTT	CASSPGTGGAGEKLFF
TRBV5-4	TRBJ1-4	TRBD1	NA	TGTGCCAGCAGCCTTGGACAGGACCCGCGGTTTGAAAAACTGTTTTTT	CASSLGQDPRFEKLFF
TRBV24-1	TRBJ2-1	NA	NA	TGTGCCACCAGTGACGCGGGACCCCCGGAGCAGTTCTTC	CATSDAGPPEQFF
TRBV24-1	TRBJ1-6	NA	NA	TGTGCCACCAGTGATCCTATGTCCAGAGATAATTCACCCCTCCACTTT	CATSDPMSRDNSPLHF
TRBV7-9	TRBJ2-3	NA	NA	TGTGCCAGCAGCACCAACAGGGAGTCGCAGTATTTT	CASSTNRESQYF
TRBV2	TRBJ2-1	TRBD1	few	TGTGCCAGCCGACGAGGGGGCGATATAGATGAGCAGTTCTTC	CASRRGGDIDEQFF
TRBV7-2	TRBJ2-7	NA	once	TGTGCCAGCAGCTTTGGACAGATCTACGAGCAGTACTTC	CASSFGQIYEQYF
TRBV7-2	TRBJ2-1	TRBD1	NA	TGTGCCAGCAGCTGGCGGGACAGGGGAAGAACTCTATTCTACAATGAGCAGTTCTTC	CASSWRDRGRTLFYNEQFF
TRBV7-2	TRBJ2-6	NA	NA	TGTGCCAGCAGATTAGGGGGGTCTGGGGCCAACGTCCTGACTTTC	CASRLGGSGANVLTF
TRBV29-1	TRBJ1-1	NA	NA	TGCAGCGGAGGCCCAGGGGCGAACACTGAAGCTTTCTTT	CSGGPGANTEAFF
TRBV27	TRBJ2-5	NA	NA	TGTGCCACCAAGATCCAAGAGACCCAGTACTTC	CATKIQETQYF
TRBV24-1	TRBJ2-2	TRBD2	NA	TGTGCCACAACTAGCGGGGAGCACACCGGGGAGCTGTTTTTT	CATTSGEHTGELFF
TRBV7-9	TRBJ2-7	NA	NA	TGTGCCAGCAGCATCGTACACTCCTACGAGCAGTACTTC	CASSIVHSYEQYF
TRBV20-1	TRBJ1-2	NA	NA	TGCACCGCTAGTCGGGGCTACACCTTC	CTASRGYTF
TRBV5-4	TRBJ2-1	TRBD1	once	TGTGCCAGCAGCTTGAGACAGGGGCAATACAATGAGCAGTTCTTC	CASSLRQGQYNEQFF
TRBV7-3	TRBJ1-2	NA	NA	TGTGCCAGCAGCCCGGACGGAAACTATGGCTACACCTTC	CASSPDGNYGYTF
TRBV6-2/TRBV6-3	TRBJ2-5	NA	NA	TGTGCCAGCAGTGTCCAAGAGACCCAGTACTTC	CASSVQETQYF
TRBV4-3	TRBJ2-3	NA	NA	TGCGCCAGCAGCCCTGGGAACAACCCCGATACGCAGTATTTT	CASSPGNNPDTQYF
TRBV28	TRBJ2-7	NA	NA	TGTGCCAGCACCCTGAGCGGCTCCTACGAGCAGTACTTC	CASTLSGSYEQYF
TRBV19	TRBJ1-6	NA	NA	TGTGCCAGTAGACTCGAATCAGGAGATTATAATTCACCCCTCCACTTT	CASRLESGDYNSPLHF
TRBV19	TRBJ1-5	NA	once	TGTGCCAGTAGTCCCGGGGCAACACCGAGCAATCAGCCCCAGCATTTT	CASSPGATPSNQPQHF
TRBV9	TRBJ2-7	NA	once	TGTGCCAGCAGCGTGGGTGAAGACAGGCCTTCCTACGAGCAGTACTTC	CASSVGEDRPSYEQYF
TRBV4-3	TRBJ2-4	NA	NA	TGCGCCAGCAGCCAAGATATTGGGGGGATGTGGAACTTC	CASSQDIGGMWNF
TRBV29-1	TRBJ2-1	NA	NA	TGCAGCGTTGGCCTTGAGGGGGGCCGTCCCTCCTACAATGAGCAGTTCTTC	CSVGLEGGRPSYNEQFF
TRBV6-2/TRBV6-3	TRBJ2-5	TRBD2	NA	TGTGCCAGCAGCCCCAACCGACTAGCGGGCGGGGAGACCCAGTACTTC	CASSPNRLAGGETQYF
TRBV7-9	TRBJ1-4	NA	NA	TGTGCCAGCAGCAGCCAGGGGTGGGAAAAACTGTTTTTT	CASSSQGWEKLFF
TRBV9	TRBJ2-7	NA	NA	TGTGCCAGCAGCGTAGCTGGGGGCCCACAATACGAGCAGTACTTC	CASSVAGGPQYEQYF
TRBV29-1	TRBJ2-7	NA	NA	TGCAGCGTTGAAGGGGCGCCTATCCTCTCCTACGAGCAGTACTTC	CSVEGAPILSYEQYF
TRBV4-1	TRBJ2-3	NA	NA	TGCGCCAGCAGCCAAGACGAAGTACCCACAGATACGCAGTATTTT	CASSQDEVPTDTQYF
TRBV15	TRBJ1-6	NA	NA	TGTGCCACCAGCAGAGAGGGGACACATAATTCACCCCTCCACTTT	CATSREGTHNSPLHF
TRBV27	TRBJ2-1	TRBD2	once	TGTGCCAGCAGAACCCTGAGCGGGGACCTGAATGAGCAGTTCTTC	CASRTLSGDLNEQFF
TRBV7-2	TRBJ2-5	TRBD2	NA	TGTGCCAGCAGGGGGACTACGGAGACCCAGTACTTC	CASRGTTETQYF
TRBV6-6	TRBJ1-2	NA	NA	TGTGCCAGCAGTTACTCGATGGGGGACTATGGCTACACCTTC	CASSYSMGDYGYTF
TRBV20-1	TRBJ1-1	NA	NA	TGCAGTGCTAGTGAGGGGCTTATGAACACTGAAGCTTTCTTT	CSASEGLMNTEAFF
TRBV12-3/TRBV12-4	TRBJ1-5	NA	NA	TGTGCCAGCAGTTTCCAGGGAAGTCAGCCCCAGCATTTT	CASSFQGSQPQHF
TRBV5-1	TRBJ2-3	TRBD2	NA	TGCGCCAGCAGCTTCTCTCTAGCGGGGGGCGCAGATACGCAGTATTTT	CASSFSLAGGADTQYF
TRBV11-3	TRBJ2-2	TRBD2	NA	TGTGCCCGGGGGGGTCGGCGGGGGGGCGACACCGGGGAGCTGTTTTTT	CARGGRRGGDTGELFF